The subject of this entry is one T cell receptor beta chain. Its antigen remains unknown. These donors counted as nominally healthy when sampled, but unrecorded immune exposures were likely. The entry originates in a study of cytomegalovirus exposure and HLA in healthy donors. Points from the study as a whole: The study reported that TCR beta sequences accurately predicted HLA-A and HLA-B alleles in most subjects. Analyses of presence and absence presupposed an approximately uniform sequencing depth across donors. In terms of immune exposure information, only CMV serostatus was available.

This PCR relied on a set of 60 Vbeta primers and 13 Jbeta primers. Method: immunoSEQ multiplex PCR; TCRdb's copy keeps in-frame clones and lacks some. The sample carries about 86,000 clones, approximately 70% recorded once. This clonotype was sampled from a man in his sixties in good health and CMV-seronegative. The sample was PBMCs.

The CDR3 is CASSETGLAGELFF. The CDR3, as DNA: TGCGCCAGCAGCGAGACAGGGCTGGCCGGGGAGCTGTTTTTT. The V gene is TRBV10-1, the J gene TRBJ2-2, with 7 bases lining up with TRBD1. CDR3 length: 14 amino acids. Germline V gene sequence: CDR1 WNHNN, CDR2 SYGVQD (reference sequence). Germline trimming cut 6 bases from V and 6 bases from J; bases unmatched to any gene: 7.